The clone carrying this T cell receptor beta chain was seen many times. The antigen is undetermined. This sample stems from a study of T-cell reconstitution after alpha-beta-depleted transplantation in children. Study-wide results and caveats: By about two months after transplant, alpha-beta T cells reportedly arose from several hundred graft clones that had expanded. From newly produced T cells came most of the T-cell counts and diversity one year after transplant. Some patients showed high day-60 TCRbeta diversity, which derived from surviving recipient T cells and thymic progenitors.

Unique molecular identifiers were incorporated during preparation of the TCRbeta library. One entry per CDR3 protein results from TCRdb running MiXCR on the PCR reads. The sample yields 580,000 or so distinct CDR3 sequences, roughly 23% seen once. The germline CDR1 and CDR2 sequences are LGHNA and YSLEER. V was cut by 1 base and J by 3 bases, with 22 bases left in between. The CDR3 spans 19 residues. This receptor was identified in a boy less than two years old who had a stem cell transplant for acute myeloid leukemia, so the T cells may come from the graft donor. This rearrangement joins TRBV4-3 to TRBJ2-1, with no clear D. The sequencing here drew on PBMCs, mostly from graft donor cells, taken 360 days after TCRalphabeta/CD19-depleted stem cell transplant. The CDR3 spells CASSQGLTRELSSYNEQFF. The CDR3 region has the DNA TGCGCCAGCAGCCAAGGCCTGACCCGAGAACTTTCTAGCTACAATGAGCAGTTCTTC.